This T cell receptor (beta chain) emerged from a study of response to subunit inactivated influenza vaccine. Findings and limits, study-wide: Authors suggested each seasonal influenza vaccination recruits few new T cells.

On this clonotype itself: The target antigen is unknown.

From the RT-PCR reads, TCRdb called clonotypes with MiXCR, one entry per CDR3 protein. The table records about 160,000 distinct CDR3 sequences, about a tenth of them present only once. With V trimmed by 6 bases and J by 5 bases, 11 bases remained unmatched. CDR1 and CDR2 from the germline V gene are ENHRY and SYGVKD. This CDR3 comprises 16 residues. The chain links TRBV10-3 to TRBJ2-1, with TRBD2 matching over 9 bases. The sample was non-naive T cells sorted from PBMCs, taken about 40 days after vaccination. The TCR comes from a man aged 45-65 years who received an inactivated influenza vaccine. CDR3 protein: CAISQTPSGMNNEQFF. The CDR3 region has the DNA TGTGCCATCAGCCAGACACCTAGCGGGATGAACAATGAGCAGTTCTTC.